The 10 T cell receptor beta chains listed next were all sequenced from one sample in a study of T cell responses to AZD1222 COVID-19 vaccine. Data came from immunoSEQ multiplex PCR; TCRdb stores just in-frame clones and leaves some out. The data hold 100,000 to 150,000 clones, with 80% to 95% observed a single time. Material: peripheral blood, obtained 28 days after the second AZD1222 dose. All receptors derive from an adult who received the AZD1222 COVID-19 vaccine.

This sequence joins TRBV7-2 and TRBJ2-1, with 9 positions matching TRBD2. V lost 0 bases, J lost 6 bases, and 9 bases stayed unmatched. CDR3 length: 17 residues. Germline assignment: CDR1 SGHTA and CDR2 FQGNSA. The CDR3 sequence: CASSLAAGGTPFNEQFF. The CDR3 coding sequence is TGTGCCAGCAGCTTAGCAGCGGGAGGCACCCCTTTCAATGAGCAGTTCTTC.

This clone was seen a handful of times. The rearrangement uses TRBV7-2 and TRBJ2-7; D is perhaps TRBD1 (7 bases). The CDR3 contains 13 residues. V shed 5 bases and J shed 7 bases, with 15 bases lying between them. Germline V lookup: CDR1 SGHTA, CDR2 FQGNSA. DNA of the CDR3: TGTGCCAGCAGCCCCAGGGGGGTGGCAGAGCAGTACGTC. Protein product: CASSPRGVAEQYV.

This chain uses TRBV9 with TRBJ2-1; D gene uncertain. Germline lookup yields CDR1 SGDLS and CDR2 YYNGEE. CDR3 size: 16 residues. Trimming stripped 3 bases from V and 0 bases from J, with 13 bases between. The CDR3 is CASSGRIASSYNEQFF. DNA of the CDR3: TGTGCCAGCAGCGGTCGGATAGCTTCCTCCTACAATGAGCAGTTCTTC.

The rearrangement links TRBV18 to TRBJ2-7, with 10 bases fitting TRBD2. Germline V gives CDR1 KGHSH, CDR2 LQKENI. CDR3 size: 15 residues. Trimming at V came to 5 bases and at J to 1 base, leaving 5 bases not matched to a gene. CDR3 sequence (DNA): TGTGCCAGCTCAGGGGGAGCGGGAGGGTCCTACGAGCAGTACGTC. It is translated as CASSGGAGGSYEQYV.

The CDR3 loop reads CASSATGESNSPLHF. DNA of the CDR3: TGCGCCAGCAGCGCCACAGGAGAGTCCAATTCACCCCTCCACTTT. The V call is TRBV10-2, the J call TRBJ1-6, with D perhaps matching TRBD1 (5 bases). In germline, CDR1 is WSHSY, CDR2 SAAADI. The CDR3 spans 15 residues. V was shortened by 6 bases and J by 7 bases, with 16 bases between the two germline ends.

CDR3: CASSFPGQGRTNYGYTF. The CDR3 DNA is TGTGCCAGTAGCTTTCCGGGACAGGGCCGAACTAACTATGGCTACACCTTC. V usage is TRBV19 and J usage is TRBJ1-2; TRBD1 matches 9 bases. Looked up from germline, CDR1 is LNHDA and CDR2 is SQIVND (reference sequence). V dropped 6 bases and J dropped 0; count of bases not matched to a gene: 11. This CDR3 has 17 amino acids.

The chain employs TRBV7-6 and TRBJ2-2, with 10 bases aligning to TRBD1. Trimming cost V 6 bases and J 6 bases; bases outside gene matches: 4. Germline V gene sequence: CDR1 SGHVS, CDR2 FNYEAQ. The CDR3 has 14 amino acids. The CDR3, as DNA: TGTGCCAGCAGTATTGGGACAGGGGCCGGGGAGCTGTTTTTT. This codes for CASSIGTGAGELFF.

This chain links TRBV9 with TRBJ2-1; D remains ambiguous. The germline V gene has CDR1 SGDLS and CDR2 YYNGEE. Deletions cut 6 bases from V and 0 bases from J, with 13 bases between. This CDR3 comprises 15 residues. CDR3 DNA: TGTGCCAGCACCCCCCCCGCGAGCTCCTACAATGAGCAGTTCTTC. This sequence encodes CASTPPASSYNEQFF.

This clone was picked up one time. The rearrangement uses TRBV3-1 (or the pseudogene TRBV3-2) and TRBJ1-1; maybe TRBD1 (5 bases). Germline V CDR1 and CDR2: LGHDT, YNNKEL (reference sequence). Trimming left V 1 base short and J 5 bases short, with 11 bases between. The CDR3 is 14 residues long. The CDR3 loop reads CASSQAGGTTEAFF. CDR3 DNA: TGTGCCAGCAGCCAAGCCGGGGGGACGACTGAAGCTTTCTTT.

The genes are TRBV27 and TRBJ2-7; 9 positions agree with TRBD1. Trimming cost V 5 bases and J 2 bases; bases outside gene matches: 4. The CDR3 covers 14 residues. The germline V gene has CDR1 MNHEY and CDR2 SMNVEV (reference sequence). The CDR3 DNA sequence: TGTGCCAGCAGTCCAACAGGGGGCCCCTACGAGCAGTACGTC. Translating gives CASSPTGGPYEQYV.